The 27 T cell receptor beta chains reported below all come from one sample, sequenced in a study of response to subunit inactivated influenza vaccine. TCRdb fed the RT-PCR reads into MiXCR, producing one record per CDR3 protein. This sample carries hundreds of thousands of distinct CDR3 sequences, about 7.6% of them seen once, and the ten largest clones take approximately 13%. The specimen was PBMCs from blood, collected around 25 months after vaccination. These receptors were collected from a man aged 45 to 75 who received an inactivated influenza vaccine.

In its sample, this clonotype was seen a few times. V and J are TRBV5-6 and TRBJ2-1; TRBD2 matches at 8 bases. The CDR3 length is 15 residues. Germline V CDR1 and CDR2: SGHDT, YYEEEE. Unmatched junction bases numbered 7, after V lost 2 bases and J lost 6 bases. The CDR3 bases are TGTGCCAGCAGCTTCCAGCGGGAGCTGCGCAATGAGCAGTTCTTC. It is translated as CASSFQRELRNEQFF.

This clonotype came up many times. The chain has TRBV27 and TRBJ1-5, with a tentative D call TRBD1 (5 bases). V lost 3 bases, J lost 5 bases, and 14 bases lay in between. Germline V gene lookup returns CDR1 MNHEY and CDR2 SMNVEV (reference sequence). CDR3 length: 15 amino acids. The CDR3 nucleotides are TGTGCCAGCAGTTTGTCGGGGCGTAGGGATCAGCCCCAGCATTTT. Translating it yields CASSLSGRRDQPQHF.

The sample holds a few counts of this clonotype. The chain joins TRBV5-1 to TRBJ2-3; a possible D gene is TRBD1 (6 bases). The germline V gene has CDR1 SGHRS and CDR2 YFSETQ. V dropped 3 bases and J dropped 10 bases, with 15 bases sitting between them. The CDR3 covers 13 residues. The CDR3 is CASSWTGTQAQYF. The CDR3 DNA follows: TGCGCCAGCAGCTGGACCGGGACACAAGCGCAGTATTTT.

This clonotype was observed a few times. The chain employs TRBV4-1 and TRBJ2-1; TRBD2 agrees at 7 bases. The germline V gene encodes CDR1 MGHRA and CDR2 YSYEKL. J was trimmed by 7 bases and V by 1 base; bases with no gene match: 4. The CDR3 has 14 amino acids. The CDR3 DNA follows: TGCGCCAGCAGCCAAGTCGATAGCGGGAATGAGCAGTTCTTC. Protein sequence: CASSQVDSGNEQFF.

The chain employs TRBV28 and TRBJ1-5; a possible D gene is TRBD1 (6 bases). Trimming took 2 bases from V and 11 from J, leaving 16 bases between them. There are 14 residues in the CDR3. The germline CDR1 and CDR2 sequences are MDHEN and SYDVKM. This chain's CDR3 is CASSLGTGRRSQHF. The DNA of the CDR3 is TGTGCCAGCAGTTTAGGAACAGGGCGGCGGTCCCAGCATTTT.

There are many counts of this clonotype. The chain links TRBV10-3 to TRBJ2-5; TRBD2 matches 12 bases. The germline V gene has CDR1 ENHRY and CDR2 SYGVKD. V was clipped by 0 bases and J by 5 bases; unmatched bases: 4. CDR3 length: 16 amino acids. The CDR3 is CAISESTSGSGETQYF. In nucleotides, the CDR3 is TGTGCCATCAGTGAGTCGACTAGCGGGAGTGGGGAGACCCAGTACTTC.

This clonotype was counted only a few times. The chain has TRBV14 and TRBJ2-1, with TRBD2 matching over 9 bases. The V gene's germline CDR1 is SGHDN and CDR2 FVKESK. V lost 1 base to trimming and J lost 0 bases; unmatched junction nucleotides: 4. There are 17 residues in the CDR3. In DNA form, the CDR3 reads TGTGCCAGCAGCCAAGTTAGCGGGGGTAGCTCCTACAATGAGCAGTTCTTC. Its translation is CASSQVSGGSSYNEQFF. Full variable domain (outside the CDR3, taken from reference TRBV14 and TRBJ2-1): EAGVTQFPSHSVIEKGQTVTLRCDPISGHDNLYWYRRVMGKEIKFLLHFVKESKQDESGMPNNRFLAERTGGTYSTLKVQPAELEDSGVYFCASSQVSGGSSYNEQFFGPGTRLTVL.

V usage is TRBV4-3 and J usage is TRBJ1-4; perhaps TRBD1 as D (6 bases). With 1 base removed from V and 2 bases from J, the gap between germline ends came to 20 bases. The CDR3 has 19 amino acids. Germline V lookup: CDR1 LGHNA, CDR2 YSLEER. The CDR3 sequence is CASSQGTQGGAVTNEKLFF. As DNA, the CDR3 is TGCGCCAGCAGCCAAGGAACACAGGGTGGGGCCGTGACTAATGAAAAACTGTTTTTT.

This clonotype was counted ten times or more. V usage is TRBV5-1 and J usage is TRBJ2-2; no firm D call. Germline V lookup: CDR1 SGHRS, CDR2 YFSETQ. V was trimmed by 4 bases and J by 0 bases, leaving 7 bases between them. This CDR3 is 14 amino acids long. The CDR3 protein is CASSRPPNTGELFF. Written as DNA, the CDR3 is TGCGCCAGCAGCCGCCCGCCGAACACCGGGGAGCTGTTTTTT. Supplemented by reference TRBV5-1 and TRBJ2-2, the full variable domain reads KAGVTQTPRYLIKTRGQQVTLSCSPISGHRSVSWYQQTPGQGLQFLFEYFSETQRNKGNFPGRFSGRQFSNSRSEMNVSTLELGDSALYLCASSRPPNTGELFFGEGSRLTVL.

This clonotype was found many times. V is TRBV3-1 and J is TRBJ2-1; TRBD1 is a possible D gene (6 bases). The CDR3 spans 15 residues. CDR1 is LGHDT, CDR2 YNNKEL, per germline (reference sequence). Deletions cut 5 bases from V and 1 base from J, with 12 bases between. CDR3 amino acids: CASSKSRGSYNEQFF. The CDR3 DNA reads as TGTGCCAGCAGCAAATCTAGGGGGTCCTACAATGAGCAGTTCTTC.

This clonotype was picked up a small number of times. The V gene is TRBV25-1, the J gene TRBJ2-3, with 9 bases matching TRBD1. The CDR3 consists of 13 residues. Germline trimming cut 10 bases from V and 1 base from J; bases unmatched to any gene: 3. Per germline, CDR1 MGHDK and CDR2 SYGVNS. The CDR3 is CATRTGGTDTQYF. In DNA, the CDR3 is TGTGCCACTCGGACAGGGGGCACAGATACGCAGTATTTT.

This clonotype has ten or more counts. The chain joins TRBV5-1 to TRBJ1-1, with D perhaps matching TRBD1 (5 bases). Germline-derived CDR1 and CDR2 are SGHRS and YFSETQ. Between the trimmed V and J ends, which lost 1 base and 1 base, there was a span of 17 bases. The CDR3 spans 17 residues. The CDR3 is CASSLRQGGVENTEAFF. In nucleotides, the CDR3 is TGCGCCAGCAGCTTGCGCCAGGGTGGGGTGGAGAACACTGAAGCTTTCTTT.

This clonotype was counted many times. The rearrangement joins TRBV20-1 to TRBJ1-2; possibly TRBD1 for D (5 bases). Germline loops: CDR1 DFQATT, CDR2 SNEGSKA (reference sequence). The CDR3 is 11 amino acids. Trimming pared 8 bases from V and 12 bases from J, leaving 19 bases between. In nucleotides, the CDR3 is TGCAGTCCGAGACAGCCCTCTTATCACACCTTC. Encoded protein: CSPRQPSYHTF.

This clonotype was counted many times. The chain combines TRBV12-3 or TRBV12-4 with TRBJ2-3; D is undetermined. The germline V and J ends were trimmed by 3 bases and 2 bases, with 0 bases remaining between them. CDR3 length: 11 amino acids. As DNA, the CDR3 is TGTGCCAGCAGTTTCACAGATACGCAGTATTTT. It yields the protein CASSFTDTQYF.

This clonotype has more than one count but fewer than ten. This chain links TRBV29-1 with TRBJ1-2; D uncertain. Germline loops: CDR1 SQVTM, CDR2 ANQGSEA. V was clipped by 7 bases and J by 4 bases, with 13 bases between them. The CDR3 contains 12 residues. The CDR3, as DNA: TGCAGCGCTGGTGAACAGATCTATGGCTACACCTTC. It codes for CSAGEQIYGYTF.

The chain couples TRBV18 to TRBJ2-1, with D perhaps given as TRBD1 or TRBD2 (5 bases each). Germline CDR1 KGHSH, CDR2 LQKENI. This CDR3 is 15 amino acids long. V gave up 1 base and J gave up 4 bases, with 11 bases separating them. In nucleotides, the CDR3 is TGTGCCAGCTCACCACGTCGGGACGTATACAATGAGCAGTTCTTC. It is translated as CASSPRRDVYNEQFF.

This clonotype has ten or more counts. The chain links TRBV7-6 to TRBJ2-7, with TRBD2 matching over 10 bases. V lost 5 bases and J lost 7; bases outside the gene matches: 17. The germline V gene encodes CDR1 SGHVS and CDR2 FNYEAQ. The CDR3 has 17 residues. The CDR3 nucleotides are TGTGCCAGCAGCGTCCTGACTAGCGGGTCCCTAATCGTAGAGCAGTACTTC. Translating it yields CASSVLTSGSLIVEQYF. Based on the CDR3 plus reference TRBV7-6 and TRBJ2-7, the full variable domain is GAGVSQSPRYKVTKRGQDVALRCDPISGHVSLYWYRQALGQGPEFLTYFNYEAQQDKSGLPNDRFSAERPEGSISTLTIQRTEQRDSAMYRCASSVLTSGSLIVEQYFGPGTRLTVT.

A few counts support this clonotype. V gene TRBV12-3 or TRBV12-4 combines with J gene TRBJ2-2, with 10 bases lining up with TRBD2. This CDR3 has 16 residues. The V and J ends lost 0 bases and 6 bases, in that order; junction bases with no gene match: 4. This chain's CDR3 is CASSLALAGISGELFF. CDR3 bases: TGTGCCAGCAGTTTAGCACTAGCGGGGATATCCGGGGAGCTGTTTTTT.

This clonotype occurred a few times. The J gene is TRBJ2-1, the V gene TRBV20-1; 10 bases line up with TRBD2. With V trimmed by 0 bases and J by 7 bases, 6 bases remained unmatched. This CDR3 contains 15 residues. From germline, CDR1 is DFQATT and CDR2 SNEGSKA (reference sequence). The CDR3 sequence is CSARDRTSGNNEQFF. CDR3 nucleotide sequence: TGCAGTGCTAGAGATCGGACTAGCGGAAATAATGAGCAGTTCTTC.

This clonotype was detected only a few times. V and J are TRBV12-3 or TRBV12-4 and TRBJ2-1; no clear D. V lost 4 bases and J lost 4, with 11 bases in between. The CDR3 has 14 amino acids. The CDR3 region has the DNA TGTGCCAGCAGTTCCCTTGGTGTTTACAATGAGCAGTTCTTC. It codes for CASSSLGVYNEQFF.

The chain employs TRBV12-3 or TRBV12-4 and TRBJ2-6; D is possibly TRBD1 (7 bases). V gave up 6 bases and J gave up 0 bases, with 15 bases separating them. The CDR3 contains 17 residues. The CDR3 region is CASRNQGGSSGANVLTF. CDR3 bases: TGTGCCAGCAGGAACCAGGGGGGAAGCTCTGGGGCCAACGTCCTGACTTTC.

There are a few counts of this clonotype. The chain uses TRBV20-1 and TRBJ2-7; D possibly matches TRBD1 or TRBD2 (5 bases each). The CDR3 loop spans 12 amino acids. Germline V CDR1 and CDR2: DFQATT, SNEGSKA (reference sequence). Trimming stripped 2 bases from V and 10 bases from J, with 15 bases between. CDR3 residues: CSARRGDLNQYF. The CDR3, as DNA: TGCAGTGCTAGACGAGGGGACCTCAATCAGTACTTC.

This clonotype was observed many times. The rearrangement joins TRBV29-1 to TRBJ1-5; 12 bases agree with TRBD1. J gave up 0 bases and V 7 bases, and 13 bases lay outside the gene matches. Germline loops: CDR1 SQVTM, CDR2 ANQGSEA. CDR3 length: 18 amino acids. CDR3 residues: CSAMSGTGGLFSNQPQHF. Here the CDR3 DNA reads TGCAGCGCCATGTCAGGGACAGGGGGCTTATTTAGCAATCAGCCCCAGCATTTT.

This clonotype was observed a handful of times. The rearrangement joins TRBV6-2 or TRBV6-3 to TRBJ2-7, with 9 positions matching TRBD2. This CDR3 is 18 amino acids long. J gave up 5 bases and V 4 bases, and 18 bases lay outside the gene matches. Germline assignment: CDR1 MNHEY and CDR2 SVGEGT. The CDR3 region is CASSSPRLHGTSFNEQYF. The CDR3, as DNA: TGTGCCAGCAGTTCCCCTAGACTACACGGGACTAGCTTTAACGAGCAGTACTTC.

V is TRBV7-2 and J is TRBJ2-5; D is possibly TRBD2 (6 bases). Per germline, CDR1 SGHTA and CDR2 FQGNSA. The CDR3 contains 15 residues. V gave up 1 base and J gave up 7 bases, with 16 bases separating them. CDR3 residues: CASSLGGVPGGTQYF. In DNA form, the CDR3 reads TGTGCCAGCAGCTTAGGGGGGGTCCCCGGAGGGACCCAGTACTTC.

V and J are TRBV20-1 and TRBJ1-5, with D unresolved. This CDR3 has 12 amino acids. Germline CDR1 is DFQATT and CDR2 is SNEGSKA (reference sequence). V shed 3 bases and J shed 2 bases, with 5 bases lying between them. The CDR3 loop is CSARMGNQPQHF. CDR3 sequence (DNA): TGCAGTGCTAGGATGGGCAATCAGCCCCAGCATTTT.

This clonotype came up many times. The rearrangement uses TRBV12-3 or TRBV12-4 and TRBJ1-1; 7 bases fit TRBD1. The V gene end was trimmed by 3 bases and the J gene end by 2 bases; junction bases not matched to a gene: 9. The CDR3 is 16 amino acids. CDR3 coding DNA: TGTGCCAGCAGTTTTGGGGACAGCGGATTCAACACTGAAGCTTTCTTT. Its translation is CASSFGDSGFNTEAFF.